A selection of T cell receptor beta chains follows, all from one sample in a study of blood T cell repertoires in COVID-19. Repertoires were generated with immunoSEQ multiplex PCR, while TCRdb's copy carries only in-frame clones and drops some. The sample lists 90,000 to 100,000 clones, roughly 89% occurring once. The sample was peripheral blood. The receptor set was obtained from a woman aged 55-69 years with COVID-19, enrolled during active disease. The CDR3 runs from the conserved cysteine through the conserved F or W. A D gene is named only where the DNA matches it firmly. Rows may omit the clone size; those that give it use once, few, many or a size class.

TRBV6-2/TRBV6-3,TRBJ2-5,.,TRBD2,TGTGCCAGCAGTCAATTCCCGGCTAGCGGGGCAGAGACCCAGTACTTC,CASSQFPASGAETQYF
TRBV30,TRBJ2-5,.,TRBD2,TGTGCCTGGAGTGTATGGGGCGGGGGGGCAGAGACCCAGTACTTC,CAWSVWGGGAETQYF
TRBV9,TRBJ2-7,once,TRBD2,TGTGCCAGCAGCGTAGGGGCCCTAGCGGGGACCTACGAGCAGTACTTC,CASSVGALAGTYEQYF
TRBV5-5,TRBJ2-3,.,.,TGTGCCAGCAGCTTGGTGACAGAGCAGTATTTT,CASSLVTEQYF
TRBV7-3,TRBJ2-1,few,TRBD1,TGTGCCAGCAGCGACAGGGTCACTGAGCAGTTCTTC,CASSDRVTEQFF
TRBV15,TRBJ2-3,.,.,TGTGCCACCAGCAGGGGAGTTAGCACAGATACGCAGTATTTT,CATSRGVSTDTQYF
TRBV11-2,TRBJ2-5,.,.,TGTGCCAGCAGCTTAGGGGAGAAAGAGACCCAGTACTTC,CASSLGEKETQYF
TRBV4-3,TRBJ1-2,.,.,TGCGCCAGCAGCCAGCTTATCGGCACAGAAGGGGGTGGCTACACCTTC,CASSQLIGTEGGGYTF
TRBV15,TRBJ2-5,.,.,TGTGCCACCAGCAGAGCTGAGGAGACCCAGTACTTC,CATSRAEETQYF
TRBV3-1/TRBV3-2,TRBJ1-2,.,.,TGTGCCAGCAGCCCGTGGGGGGGGTCGGATGGCTACACCTTC,CASSPWGGSDGYTF
TRBV2,TRBJ1-2,few,.,TGTGCCAGCTTGGGCGACGTGGAAGGCTACACCTTC,CASLGDVEGYTF
TRBV4-3,TRBJ1-2,.,.,TGCGCCAGCAGCCAAGGCTTCGGCTATGGCTACACCTTC,CASSQGFGYGYTF
TRBV10-3,TRBJ1-1,.,.,TGTGCCATCAGTGGTCGAGGACAGATGAACACTGAAGCTTTCTTT,CAISGRGQMNTEAFF
TRBV11-2,TRBJ2-7,few,.,TGTGCCAGCAGCTTAGGCGCAGGGCTCCCCTACGAGCAGTACTTC,CASSLGAGLPYEQYF
TRBV29-1,TRBJ2-1,.,.,TGCAGCGTTGAGGGCAGGGGTTATGAGCAGTTCTTC,CSVEGRGYEQFF
TRBV5-6,TRBJ1-5,.,.,TGTGCCAGCAGCGGGGGGGTGCAGCCCCAGCATTTT,CASSGGVQPQHF
TRBV19,TRBJ2-5,once,TRBD2,TGTGCCAGTAGTATCACTAGCGGGGGCCTAATCCTGGAGACCCAGTACTTC,CASSITSGGLILETQYF
TRBV7-2,TRBJ1-1,.,.,TGTGCCAGCAGCTTAGGGGCAGGGGTGAACACTGAAGCTTTCTTT,CASSLGAGVNTEAFF
TRBV2,TRBJ2-1,.,.,TGTGCCAGCAGTAGAGGACAGTCTCGGTGGGTCAATGAGCAGTTCTTC,CASSRGQSRWVNEQFF
TRBV12-3/TRBV12-4,TRBJ1-5,.,.,TGTGCCAGCAGTTTTTTGTACAATCAGCCCCAGCATTTT,CASSFLYNQPQHF
TRBV29-1,TRBJ2-5,.,TRBD2,TGCAGCGTTTTAGGACTAGCGGTTTTTTTCGGCCAAGAGACCCAGTACTTC,CSVLGLAVFFGQETQYF
TRBV19,TRBJ1-5,.,TRBD1,TGTGCCAGTAGTCTCCGGGACAGGTTTCAGCCCCAGCATTTT,CASSLRDRFQPQHF
TRBV5-5,TRBJ1-2,once,.,TGTGCCAGCAGCCCCTCCCCCGACAGGTCTGTCACCTTC,CASSPSPDRSVTF
TRBV4-2,TRBJ2-2,.,.,TGTGCCAGCAGCCCCGAGGTCACCGGGGAGCTGTTTTTT,CASSPEVTGELFF
TRBV7-2,TRBJ2-5,.,.,TGTGCCAGCAGCGAGTCCCCAGAGACCCAGTACTTC,CASSESPETQYF
TRBV7-8,TRBJ1-5,.,.,TGTGCCAGCAGCTTAGTCCCAAATAGCAATCAGCCCCAGCATTTT,CASSLVPNSNQPQHF
TRBV3-1/TRBV3-2,TRBJ2-7,once,.,TGTGCCAGCAGCCAAGATCGCGACTACTTCTACGAGCAGTACTTC,CASSQDRDYFYEQYF
TRBV5-1,TRBJ2-7,.,.,TGCGCCAGCAGCCCTGGAGGGGCGACAGTAGCCTACGAGCAGTACTTC,CASSPGGATVAYEQYF
TRBV9,TRBJ2-3,.,TRBD1,TGTGCCAGCAGCGTACCCCCCGCCGGGACAGGCACAGATACGCAGTATTTT,CASSVPPAGTGTDTQYF
TRBV3-1/TRBV3-2,TRBJ2-7,.,TRBD1,TGTGCCAGCAGCCCAACGAAGGGGACAGGGAGGAACTACGAGCAGTACTTC,CASSPTKGTGRNYEQYF
TRBV7-9,TRBJ1-3,.,.,TGTGCCAGCAGCTTAGCAGGGGCTGGAAACACCATATATTTT,CASSLAGAGNTIYF
TRBV10-3,TRBJ1-3,.,TRBD1,TGTGCCATCAGTGATGTACAGGGGACCGGAAACACCATATATTTT,CAISDVQGTGNTIYF
TRBV4-2,TRBJ1-1,.,.,TGTGCCAGCAGCCAAGATGTCGGGGGGTGGGTCACTGAAGCTTTCTTT,CASSQDVGGWVTEAFF
TRBV29-1,TRBJ2-7,.,.,TGCAGCGTTGTGGGGCAGTCCTACGAGCAGTACTTC,CSVVGQSYEQYF
TRBV3-1/TRBV3-2,TRBJ1-5,.,TRBD1,TGTGCCAGCAGCCAGCAGGGGGGCAATCAGCCCCAGCATTTT,CASSQQGGNQPQHF
TRBV4-1,TRBJ1-5,.,.,TGCGCCAGCAGCCGTCGGGAGGGGATTGATCAGCCCCAGCATTTT,CASSRREGIDQPQHF
TRBV7-6,TRBJ2-5,.,TRBD1,TGTGCCAGCAGCACCGTGGACAGGGGGGAGACCCAGTACTTC,CASSTVDRGETQYF
TRBV30,TRBJ1-1,.,TRBD1,TGTGCCTGGAGTAAGGACAGGGGCACTGAAGCTTTCTTT,CAWSKDRGTEAFF
TRBV2,TRBJ1-2,.,.,TGTGCCAGCAGTGAATTATGGGAGGATGGCTACACCTTC,CASSELWEDGYTF
TRBV3-1/TRBV3-2,TRBJ1-4,.,.,TGTGCCAGCAGCCGCCGCCCCGTACAGGGTCGCGAAAAACTGTTTTTT,CASSRRPVQGREKLFF
TRBV4-2,TRBJ2-2,.,TRBD1,TGTGCCAGCAGCCTCACACAGGGGGCAACCGGGGAGCTGTTTTTT,CASSLTQGATGELFF
TRBV19,TRBJ1-3,.,.,TGTGCCAGTAGTGAGACAGTCTCTGGAAACACCATATATTTT,CASSETVSGNTIYF
TRBV27,TRBJ2-5,.,TRBD2,TGTGCCAGCAGTTCGTCTAGCGGGGGGACCCAGTACTTC,CASSSSSGGTQYF
TRBV5-6,TRBJ1-5,.,.,TGTGCCAGCAGCTTGGGTCCCCGGCGGGGCGGATATAGCAATCAGCCCCAGCATTTT,CASSLGPRRGGYSNQPQHF
TRBV7-9,TRBJ2-7,.,.,TGTGCCAGCAGCTTAGTTGGAGACAGACGCTACGAGCAGTACTTC,CASSLVGDRRYEQYF
TRBV13,TRBJ1-2,.,TRBD1,TGTGCCAGCAGCTCCTGGACAGGGGGCGATGGCTACACCTTC,CASSSWTGGDGYTF
TRBV5-6,TRBJ1-6,few,TRBD1,TGTGCCAGCAGCTTGTGGGACAGTAGTTCACCCCTCCACTTT,CASSLWDSSSPLHF
TRBV29-1,TRBJ1-2,once,.,TGCAGCGCTCCCGAGGGGGGGGCTGACTATGGCTACACCTTC,CSAPEGGADYGYTF
TRBV6-2/TRBV6-3,TRBJ1-1,.,.,TGTGCCAGCAGTTATATCCGGGGGGACGCTGCTTTCTTT,CASSYIRGDAAFF